This T cell receptor (beta chain) was recovered during a study of T cell responses to AZD1222 COVID-19 vaccine. Regarding the study as a whole: As reported, nearly half of all spike-specific TCRs target variant regions that are unmutated. Two AZD1222 administrations were followed by greater Spike-specific TCR breadth and depth. Only a handful of AZD1222 recipients, several in all, had baseline seropositivity.

Worth noting for this clone: The target antigen is unknown.

The germline gives CDR1 MNHEY, CDR2 SMNVEV (reference sequence). After removal of 3 bases from V and 5 bases from J, the junction contained 11 bases not matched to a gene. The CDR3 is 17 amino acids. The method was immunoSEQ multiplex PCR; TCRdb's version includes in-frame clones alone and lacks a portion of them. The data hold over 100,000 clones, with approximately 91% observed a single time. This clonotype was sampled from an adult who received the AZD1222 COVID-19 vaccine. Sequencing was performed on peripheral blood, taken 28 days after the second AZD1222 dose. V is TRBV27 and J is TRBJ2-5; 11 bases agree with TRBD2. The chain's CDR3 is CASSFPIAGGPGETQYF. CDR3 nucleotide sequence: TGTGCCAGCAGTTTCCCTATAGCGGGAGGGCCCGGGGAGACCCAGTACTTC.